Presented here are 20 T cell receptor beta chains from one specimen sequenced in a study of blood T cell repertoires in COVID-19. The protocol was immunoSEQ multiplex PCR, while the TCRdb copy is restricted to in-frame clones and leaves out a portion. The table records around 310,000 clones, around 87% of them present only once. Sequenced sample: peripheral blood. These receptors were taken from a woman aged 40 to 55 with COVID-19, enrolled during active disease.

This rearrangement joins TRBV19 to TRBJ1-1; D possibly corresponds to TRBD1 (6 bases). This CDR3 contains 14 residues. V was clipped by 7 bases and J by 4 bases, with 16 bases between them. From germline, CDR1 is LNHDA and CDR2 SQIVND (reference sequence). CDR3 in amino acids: CASTQIGGATEAFF. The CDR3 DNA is TGTGCCAGTACCCAAATTGGGGGCGCCACTGAAGCTTTCTTT.

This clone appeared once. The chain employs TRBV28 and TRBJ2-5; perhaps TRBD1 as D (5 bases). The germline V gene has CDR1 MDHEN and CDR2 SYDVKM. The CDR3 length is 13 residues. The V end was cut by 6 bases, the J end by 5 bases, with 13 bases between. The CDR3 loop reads CASSSAGIETQYF. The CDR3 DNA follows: TGTGCCAGCAGCTCCGCAGGGATTGAGACCCAGTACTTC.

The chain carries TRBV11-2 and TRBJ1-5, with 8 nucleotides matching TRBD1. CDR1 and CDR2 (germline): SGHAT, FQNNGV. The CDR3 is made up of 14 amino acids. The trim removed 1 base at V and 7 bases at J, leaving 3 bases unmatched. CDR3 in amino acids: CASSLGQGAQPQHF. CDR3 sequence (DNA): TGTGCCAGCAGCTTAGGCCAGGGGGCCCAGCCCCAGCATTTT.

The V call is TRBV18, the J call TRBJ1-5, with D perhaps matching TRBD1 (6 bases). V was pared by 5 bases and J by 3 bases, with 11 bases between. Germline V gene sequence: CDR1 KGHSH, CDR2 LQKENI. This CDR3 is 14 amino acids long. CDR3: CASSSRQDNQPQHF. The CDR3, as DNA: TGTGCCAGCTCATCGCGACAGGACAATCAGCCCCAGCATTTT.

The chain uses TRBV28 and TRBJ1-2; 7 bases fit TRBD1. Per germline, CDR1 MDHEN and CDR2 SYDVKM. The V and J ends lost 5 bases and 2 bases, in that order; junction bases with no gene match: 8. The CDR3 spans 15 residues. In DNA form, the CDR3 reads TGTGCCAGCAGTGGGACAGCCAGGGGAAACTATGGCTACACCTTC. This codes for CASSGTARGNYGYTF.

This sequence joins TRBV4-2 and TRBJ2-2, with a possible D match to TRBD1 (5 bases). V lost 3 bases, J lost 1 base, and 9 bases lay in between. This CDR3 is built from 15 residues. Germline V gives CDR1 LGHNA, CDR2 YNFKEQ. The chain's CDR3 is CASSQSGQNTGELFF. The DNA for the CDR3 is TGTGCCAGCAGCCAGTCAGGACAGAACACCGGGGAGCTGTTTTTT.

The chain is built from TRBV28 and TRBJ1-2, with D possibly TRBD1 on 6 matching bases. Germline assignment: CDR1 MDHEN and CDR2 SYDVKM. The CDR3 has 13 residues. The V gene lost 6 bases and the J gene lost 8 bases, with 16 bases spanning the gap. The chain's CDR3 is CASSPNRALGYTF. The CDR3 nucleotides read TGTGCCAGCAGCCCGAACAGGGCCCTAGGCTACACCTTC.

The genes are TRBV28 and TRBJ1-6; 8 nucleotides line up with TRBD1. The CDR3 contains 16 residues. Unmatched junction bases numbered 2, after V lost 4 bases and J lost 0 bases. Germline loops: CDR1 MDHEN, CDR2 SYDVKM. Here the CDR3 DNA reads TGTGCCAGCAGTTGGGACAGGAGCTCCTATAATTCACCCCTCCACTTT. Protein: CASSWDRSSYNSPLHF. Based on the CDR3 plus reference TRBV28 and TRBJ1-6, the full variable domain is DVKVTQSSRYLVKRTGEKVFLECVQDMDHENMFWYRQDPGLGLRLIYFSYDVKMKEKGDIPEGYSVSREKKERFSLILESASTNQTSMYLCASSWDRSSYNSPLHFGNGTRLTVT.

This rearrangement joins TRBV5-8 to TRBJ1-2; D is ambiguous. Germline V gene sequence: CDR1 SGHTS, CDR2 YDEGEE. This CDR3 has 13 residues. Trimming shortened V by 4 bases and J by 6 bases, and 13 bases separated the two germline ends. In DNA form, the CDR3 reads TGTGCCAGCAGCCGACTCGAGATGGATGGCTACACCTTC. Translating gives CASSRLEMDGYTF.

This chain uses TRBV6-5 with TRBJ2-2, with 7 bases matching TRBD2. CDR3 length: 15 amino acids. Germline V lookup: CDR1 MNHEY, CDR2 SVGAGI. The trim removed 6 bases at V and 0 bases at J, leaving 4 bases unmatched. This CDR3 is CASRPSGANTGELFF. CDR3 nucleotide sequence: TGTGCCAGCAGACCGAGCGGGGCGAACACCGGGGAGCTGTTTTTT.

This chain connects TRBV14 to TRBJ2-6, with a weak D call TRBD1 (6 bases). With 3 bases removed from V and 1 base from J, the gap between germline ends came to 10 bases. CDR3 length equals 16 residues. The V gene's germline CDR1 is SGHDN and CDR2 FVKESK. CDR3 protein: CASSQIQGSGANVLTF. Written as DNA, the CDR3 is TGTGCCAGCAGCCAGATACAGGGATCTGGGGCCAACGTCCTGACTTTC.

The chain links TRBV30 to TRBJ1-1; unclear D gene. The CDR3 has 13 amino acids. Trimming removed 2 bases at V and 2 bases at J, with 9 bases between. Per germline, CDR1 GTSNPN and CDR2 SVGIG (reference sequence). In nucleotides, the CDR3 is TGTGCCTGGAGTCTAAACAGCAACACTGAAGCTTTCTTT. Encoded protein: CAWSLNSNTEAFF.

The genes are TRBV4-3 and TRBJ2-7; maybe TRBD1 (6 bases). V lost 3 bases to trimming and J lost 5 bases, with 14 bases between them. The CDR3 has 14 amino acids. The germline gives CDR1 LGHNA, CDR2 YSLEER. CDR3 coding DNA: TGCGCCAGCAGCCAGGAAACAGGGAACCACGAGCAGTACTTC. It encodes CASSQETGNHEQYF.

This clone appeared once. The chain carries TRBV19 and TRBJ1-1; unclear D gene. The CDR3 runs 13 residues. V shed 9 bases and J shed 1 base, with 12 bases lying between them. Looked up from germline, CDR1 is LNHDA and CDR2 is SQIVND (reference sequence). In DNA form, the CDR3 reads TGTGCCAGCAAGACTTATTCGAACACTGAAGCTTTCTTT. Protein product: CASKTYSNTEAFF.

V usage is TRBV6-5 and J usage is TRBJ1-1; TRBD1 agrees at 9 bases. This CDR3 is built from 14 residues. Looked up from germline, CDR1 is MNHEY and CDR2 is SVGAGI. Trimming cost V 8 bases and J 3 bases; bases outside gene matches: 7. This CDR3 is CASRLWTGDTEAFF. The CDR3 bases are TGTGCCAGCCGACTATGGACAGGGGACACTGAAGCTTTCTTT.

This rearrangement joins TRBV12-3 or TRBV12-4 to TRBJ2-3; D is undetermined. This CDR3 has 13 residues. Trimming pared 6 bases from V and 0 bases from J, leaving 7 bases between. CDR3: CASRRLSTDTQYF. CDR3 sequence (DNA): TGTGCCAGCAGGCGGCTTAGCACAGATACGCAGTATTTT.

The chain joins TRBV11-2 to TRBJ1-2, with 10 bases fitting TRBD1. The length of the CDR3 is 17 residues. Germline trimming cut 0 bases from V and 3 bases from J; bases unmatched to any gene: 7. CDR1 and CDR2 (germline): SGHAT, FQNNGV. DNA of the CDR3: TGTGCCAGCAGCTTAGATCTAGGGACAGGGGTCGACTATGGCTACACCTTC. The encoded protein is CASSLDLGTGVDYGYTF.

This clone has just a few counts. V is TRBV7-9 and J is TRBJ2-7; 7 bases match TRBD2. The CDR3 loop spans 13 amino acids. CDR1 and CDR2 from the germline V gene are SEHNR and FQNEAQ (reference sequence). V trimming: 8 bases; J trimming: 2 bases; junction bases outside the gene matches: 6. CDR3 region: CASSRAGAYEQYF. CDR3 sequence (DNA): TGTGCCAGCTCGCGGGCGGGGGCCTACGAGCAGTACTTC. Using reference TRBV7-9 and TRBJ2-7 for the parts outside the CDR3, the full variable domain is DTGVSQNPRHKITKRGQNVTFRCDPISEHNRLYWYRQTLGQGPEFLTYFQNEAQLEKSRLLSDRFSAERPKGSFSTLEIQRTEQGDSAMYLCASSRAGAYEQYFGPGTRLTVT.

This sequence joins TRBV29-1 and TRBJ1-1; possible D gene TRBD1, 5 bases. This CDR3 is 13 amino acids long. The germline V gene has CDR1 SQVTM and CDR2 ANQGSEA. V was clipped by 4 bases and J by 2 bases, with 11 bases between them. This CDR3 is CSVGGRGNTEAFF. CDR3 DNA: TGCAGCGTTGGGGGGAGGGGTAACACTGAAGCTTTCTTT.

For the CDR3, the DNA is TGTGCCAGCACCATCCAGGGACAGGGAGGTTACTACGAGCAGTACTTC. This encodes CASTIQGQGGYYEQYF. The J gene is TRBJ2-7, the V gene TRBV27, with 9 bases identical to TRBD1. CDR3 length: 16 amino acids. With 7 bases clipped from V and 3 bases from J, the junction kept 13 bases outside the gene matches. The germline V gene encodes CDR1 MNHEY and CDR2 SMNVEV (reference sequence).